The sequence of this T cell receptor beta chain was determined in a study of molecular identifiers for immune sequencing clone quantification. From the PCR reads, TCRdb called clonotypes with MiXCR, one entry per CDR3 protein. The profile covers under 650,000 distinct CDR3 sequences, with less than 20% appearing a single time and around 0.86% taken by the ten largest. This clonotype was seen ten or more times. This CDR3 is built from 17 residues. Trimming shortened V by 8 bases and J by 5 bases, and 26 bases separated the two germline ends. Looked up from germline, CDR1 is WSHSY and CDR2 is SAAADI. The material sequenced was naive CD8+ T cells from blood, with Jurkat cell RNA spiked in. Regarding subset: FACS-sorted CD8+CD4-CCR7+CD45RA+ naive T cells. The chain carries TRBV10-2 and TRBJ2-3, with a weak D call TRBD2 (7 bases). The receptor comes from a human donor in good health. Some libraries in this study had Jurkat cell RNA spiked in. The CDR3 here is CASEGRGGPSYGDTQYF. The CDR3 nucleotides are TGCGCCAGCGAAGGTAGGGGGGGGCCATCATACGGAGATACGCAGTATTTT.